This note documents a single T cell receptor (beta chain) sequence. Its antigen is as yet unknown. TCR beta VDJ and CDR3 profiling used genomic DNA as template. TCRdb reprocessed the reads via MiXCR and lists one record per CDR3 protein. The data hold approximately 250,000 distinct CDR3 sequences, with 82% observed a single time. This CDR3 comprises 15 residues. Germline V gene sequence: CDR1 SEHNR, CDR2 FQNEAQ (reference sequence). After removal of 11 bases from V and 12 bases from J, the junction contained 24 bases not matched to a gene. Before being chosen for sequencing, patients had shown CD8+CD57+ cell expansion by flow cytometry. This record belongs to a study of CD8+CD57+ T cells in acquired aplastic anemia. Study-level information: DNA per sorted CD4+ or CD8+ sample ranged about 0.17 to 30 ug, averaging roughly 3.2 ug.

Study-wide results and limits: Some 29 CD8+ CDR3 sequences were shared between patients and controls.

The sample comprised sorted CD4+, CD8+, or CD8+CD57+ T cells (not recorded which) from PBMCs. The receptor was isolated from a human donor with aplastic anemia. The chain carries TRBV7-9 and TRBJ2-5; 7 bases map to TRBD1. CDR3 sequence reads: CAGQASRETQDTEYF. CDR3 nucleotides: TGTGCCGGACAGGCTAGTAGGGAGACGCAGGACACCGAGTACTTC.